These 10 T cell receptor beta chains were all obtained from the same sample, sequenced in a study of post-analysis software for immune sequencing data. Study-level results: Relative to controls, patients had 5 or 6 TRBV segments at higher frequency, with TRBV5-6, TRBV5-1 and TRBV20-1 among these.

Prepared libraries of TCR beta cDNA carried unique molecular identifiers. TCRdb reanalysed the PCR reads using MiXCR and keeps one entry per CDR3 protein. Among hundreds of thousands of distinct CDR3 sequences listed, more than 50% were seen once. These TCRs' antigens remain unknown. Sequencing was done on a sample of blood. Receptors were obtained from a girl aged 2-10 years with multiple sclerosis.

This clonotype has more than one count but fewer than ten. The CDR3 here is CASSVTNTGELFF. CDR3 nucleotide sequence: TGTGCCAGCAGTGTTACGAACACCGGGGAGCTGTTTTTT. The genes are TRBV27 and TRBJ2-2; unclear D gene. Germline CDR1 is MNHEY and CDR2 is SMNVEV (reference sequence). The CDR3 totals 13 residues. V lost 5 bases and J 0 bases, leaving 4 bases between the germline ends.

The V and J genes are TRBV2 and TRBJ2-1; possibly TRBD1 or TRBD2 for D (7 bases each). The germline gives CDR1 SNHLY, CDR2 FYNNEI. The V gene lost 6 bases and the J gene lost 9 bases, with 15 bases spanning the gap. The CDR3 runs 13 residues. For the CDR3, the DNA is TGTGCCAGCAGGGAACAGGGGAGGGGTGAGCAGTTCTTC. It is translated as CASREQGRGEQFF.

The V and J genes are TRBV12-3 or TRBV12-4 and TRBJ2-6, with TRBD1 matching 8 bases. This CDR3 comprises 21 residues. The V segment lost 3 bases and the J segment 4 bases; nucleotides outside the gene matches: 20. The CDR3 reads CASSFQGSGGHRDSGANVLTF. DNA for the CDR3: TGTGCCAGCAGTTTTCAGGGGTCAGGGGGCCATCGAGATTCCGGGGCCAACGTCCTGACTTTC.

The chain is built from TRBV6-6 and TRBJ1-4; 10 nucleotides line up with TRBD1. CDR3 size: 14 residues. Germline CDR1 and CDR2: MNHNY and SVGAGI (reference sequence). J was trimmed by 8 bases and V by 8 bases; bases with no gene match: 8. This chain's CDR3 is CASGDRGLREKLFF. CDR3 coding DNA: TGTGCCAGCGGCGACAGGGGGCTAAGGGAAAAACTGTTTTTT.

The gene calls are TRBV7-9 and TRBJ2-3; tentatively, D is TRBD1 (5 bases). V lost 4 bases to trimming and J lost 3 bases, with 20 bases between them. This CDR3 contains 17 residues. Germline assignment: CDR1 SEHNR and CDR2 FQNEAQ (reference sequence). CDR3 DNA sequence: TGTGCCAGCAGCTCCCGGGTAATGGGGCTTAGGACAGATACGCAGTATTTT. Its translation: CASSSRVMGLRTDTQYF. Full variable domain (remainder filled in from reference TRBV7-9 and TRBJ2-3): DTGVSQNPRHKITKRGQNVTFRCDPISEHNRLYWYRQTLGQGPEFLTYFQNEAQLEKSRLLSDRFSAERPKGSFSTLEIQRTEQGDSAMYLCASSSRVMGLRTDTQYFGPGTRLTVL.

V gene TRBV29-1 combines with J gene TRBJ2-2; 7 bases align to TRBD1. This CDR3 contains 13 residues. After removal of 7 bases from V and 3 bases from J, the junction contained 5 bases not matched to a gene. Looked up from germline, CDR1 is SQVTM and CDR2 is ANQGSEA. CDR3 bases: TGCAGCGGGCAGACAGGGTACACCGGGGAGCTGTTTTTT. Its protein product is CSGQTGYTGELFF.

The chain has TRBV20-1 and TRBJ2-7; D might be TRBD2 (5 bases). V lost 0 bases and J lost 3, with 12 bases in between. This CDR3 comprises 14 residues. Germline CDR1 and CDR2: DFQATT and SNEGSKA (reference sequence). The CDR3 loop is CSARDLASFYEQYF. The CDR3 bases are TGCAGTGCTAGAGATCTGGCTAGCTTCTACGAGCAGTACTTC.

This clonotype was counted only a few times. CDR3 region: CASTGGSYNSPLHF. The CDR3 DNA follows: TGTGCCAGCACCGGGGGGTCCTATAATTCACCCCTCCACTTT. The V call is TRBV12-3 or TRBV12-4, the J call TRBJ1-6, with a possible D match to TRBD1 (5 bases). Trimming stripped 7 bases from V and 1 base from J, with 8 bases between. The CDR3 totals 14 residues.

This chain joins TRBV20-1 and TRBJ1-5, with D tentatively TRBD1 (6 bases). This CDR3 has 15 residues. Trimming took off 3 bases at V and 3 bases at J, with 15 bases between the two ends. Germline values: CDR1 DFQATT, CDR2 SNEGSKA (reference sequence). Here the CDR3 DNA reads TGCAGTGCTAGGGAGGGGGGGCCGCACAATCAGCCCCAGCATTTT. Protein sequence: CSAREGGPHNQPQHF.

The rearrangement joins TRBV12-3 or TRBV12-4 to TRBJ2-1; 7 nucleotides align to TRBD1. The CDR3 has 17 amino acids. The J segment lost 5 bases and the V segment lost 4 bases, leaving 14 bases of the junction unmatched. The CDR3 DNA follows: TGTGCCAGCAGTTCCGCGACAGGGCGTTTTATGGACAATGAGCAGTTCTTC. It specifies CASSSATGRFMDNEQFF.